This T cell receptor (beta chain) was documented in a study of blood T cell repertoires in COVID-19. Authors' analysis steps: Amplification from reference gene primers served as the basis for estimated nucleated cell counts. Using immunoSEQ multiplex PCR, the repertoire was profiled, and TCRdb retains in-frame clones only, with some absent. D and trimming were read from the DNA, whereas the V and J calls and clone size are those reported in that table. The table includes around 400,000 clones, approximately 90% detected once. CDR1 and CDR2 from the germline V gene are SGHNT and YYREEE (reference sequence). CDR3 size: 14 residues. Trimming took 5 bases from V and 7 from J, leaving 16 bases between them. Participants had their cohort set by participant-reported clinical history. No more than 2 weeks before study entry, exposed participants had met a case of COVID-19.

The sequence derives from a woman aged 40 to 49 who had been exposed to COVID-19. Source material: PBMCs or T cells enriched from blood (not recorded which). This chain links TRBV5-4 with TRBJ2-1, with TRBD2 as a possible D gene (5 bases). In nucleotides, the CDR3 is TGTGCCAGCAGTCTTGTAGTGAGGACTAATGAGCAGTTCTTC. Its protein product is CASSLVVRTNEQFF.